The 11 T cell receptor beta chains given below trace back to one sample, sequenced in a study of untreated major depressive disorder. These receptors have no known antigen. Data came from immunoSEQ multiplex PCR; TCRdb stores just in-frame clones and leaves some out. The table has approximately 15,000 clones, nearly 95% seen once; the top ten hold about 0.86%. Overall study results and limits: Compared with controls, depressed patients showed more TRBV05-01 (Vbeta 5.1) usage in CD4+ T cells.

Sequenced material: CD4+ T cells from PBMCs. The receptor set was obtained from a man aged 30-40 years with major depressive disorder.

The chain couples TRBV27 to TRBJ2-2; the match to TRBD1 covers 10 bases. Germline CDR1 MNHEY, CDR2 SMNVEV (reference sequence). Trimming removed 1 base from V and 3 bases from J; junction bases left unmatched: 2. The CDR3 runs to 16 residues. The CDR3 reads CASSLFGTGDTGELFF. The CDR3 DNA follows: TGTGCCAGCAGTTTATTCGGGACAGGGGACACCGGGGAGCTGTTTTTT.

This clone was observed once. V is TRBV28 and J is TRBJ1-2, with D possibly matching TRBD1 (5 bases). Germline V CDR1 and CDR2: MDHEN, SYDVKM. Deletions cut 2 bases from V and 8 bases from J, with 12 bases between. The CDR3 totals 13 residues. CDR3 nucleotide sequence: TGTGCCAGCAGTTTACCGGGGGGTCGGGGCTACACCTTC. As protein: CASSLPGGRGYTF.

The rearrangement joins TRBV5-1 to TRBJ2-5; TRBD2 agrees at 7 bases. V shed 4 bases and J 7 bases; nucleotides not matched to a gene: 7. CDR1 and CDR2 (germline): SGHRS, YFSETQ. The CDR3 covers 13 residues. CDR3 in DNA: TGCGCCAGCAGCCCTGGGGGGGAAGGGACCCAGTACTTC. Its translation is CASSPGGEGTQYF. The entire variable domain, with the rest obtained from reference TRBV5-1 and TRBJ2-5, is as follows: KAGVTQTPRYLIKTRGQQVTLSCSPISGHRSVSWYQQTPGQGLQFLFEYFSETQRNKGNFPGRFSGRQFSNSRSEMNVSTLELGDSALYLCASSPGGEGTQYFGPGTRLLVL.

The chain joins TRBV27 to TRBJ2-3; D tentatively fits TRBD1 or TRBD2 (7 bases each). The V and J ends lost 10 bases and 6 bases respectively, with 23 bases between them. In germline, CDR1 is MNHEY, CDR2 SMNVEV (reference sequence). The CDR3 consists of 15 residues. The CDR3 here is CATNRGRGLEDTQYF. CDR3 DNA: TGTGCCACCAATAGGGGGCGGGGGCTGGAGGATACGCAGTATTTT.

This clone was recorded a few times. This sequence joins TRBV14 and TRBJ1-3, with TRBD1 identical over 8 bases. From germline, CDR1 is SGHDN and CDR2 FVKESK. The CDR3 loop spans 14 amino acids. Losses at the gene ends were 5 bases for V and 7 bases for J; bases not matched to a gene: 7. CDR3 region: CASSNGTGRNTIYF. For the CDR3, the DNA is TGTGCCAGCAGCAATGGGACAGGCCGTAACACCATATATTTT.

The chain is built from TRBV30 and TRBJ2-5; maybe TRBD1 (6 bases). The CDR3 loop spans 15 amino acids. V lost 5 bases to trimming and J lost 4 bases, with 20 bases between them. Germline loops: CDR1 GTSNPN, CDR2 SVGIG (reference sequence). The CDR3 loop is CAWDTGTPDSETQYF. The CDR3 nucleotides read TGTGCCTGGGATACCGGGACACCCGATTCAGAGACCCAGTACTTC.

This clone was seen once. V gene TRBV2 combines with J gene TRBJ2-3; TRBD1 agrees at 7 bases. V dropped 7 bases and J dropped 8; count of bases not matched to a gene: 6. CDR3 length equals 12 residues. Germline V gene sequence: CDR1 SNHLY, CDR2 FYNNEI. CDR3 protein: CASKQGGGTQYF. CDR3 DNA sequence: TGTGCCAGCAAACAAGGGGGCGGTACGCAGTATTTT.

The V gene is TRBV2, the J gene TRBJ2-1; 7 nucleotides match TRBD1. This CDR3 has 16 residues. The ends lost 4 bases at V and 2 bases at J; junction bases unmatched: 8. Germline V gene data show CDR1 as SNHLY and CDR2 as FYNNEI. This CDR3 reads CASSASRGSAYNEQFF. The CDR3 DNA sequence: TGTGCCAGCAGTGCCTCCAGGGGGTCTGCCTACAATGAGCAGTTCTTC.

The chain is built from TRBV4-1 and TRBJ2-3, with D possibly called TRBD1 or TRBD2 (6 bases each). V gave up 0 bases and J gave up 3 bases, with 16 bases separating them. CDR3 size: 17 residues. The germline gives CDR1 MGHRA, CDR2 YSYEKL. As DNA, the CDR3 is TGCGCCAGCAGCCAAGACCCCTCCGGGGGCTGGACAGATACGCAGTATTTT. Protein: CASSQDPSGGWTDTQYF.

This rearrangement joins TRBV29-1 to TRBJ2-2, with unresolved D. Trimming took off 0 bases at V and 6 bases at J, with 5 bases between the two ends. CDR3 length equals 12 residues. Germline V lookup: CDR1 SQVTM, CDR2 ANQGSEA. CDR3 nucleotides: TGCAGCGTTGAAGATCTTCCCGGGGAGCTGTTTTTT. This gives the protein CSVEDLPGELFF.

This sequence joins TRBV15 and TRBJ2-4; D may match TRBD1 or TRBD2 (5 bases each). The CDR3 has 16 residues. CDR1 is LNHNV and CDR2 is YYDKDF in the germline V gene (reference sequence). Trimming cost V 3 bases and J 1 base, with 13 bases left between them. In DNA form, the CDR3 reads TGTGCCACCAGCAGTATCTTATGGGGGGCCAAAAACATTCAGTACTTC. It specifies CATSSILWGAKNIQYF.